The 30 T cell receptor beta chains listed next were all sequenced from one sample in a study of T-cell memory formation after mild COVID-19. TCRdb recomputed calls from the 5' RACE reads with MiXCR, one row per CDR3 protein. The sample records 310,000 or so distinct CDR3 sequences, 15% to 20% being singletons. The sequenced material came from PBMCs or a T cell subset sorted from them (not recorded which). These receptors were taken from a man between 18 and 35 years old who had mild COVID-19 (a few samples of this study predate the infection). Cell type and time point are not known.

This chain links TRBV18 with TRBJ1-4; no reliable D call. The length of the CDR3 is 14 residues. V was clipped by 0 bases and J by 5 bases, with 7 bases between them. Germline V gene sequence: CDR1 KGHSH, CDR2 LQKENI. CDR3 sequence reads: CASSPPPANEKLFF. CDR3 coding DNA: TGTGCCAGCTCACCACCGCCTGCGAATGAAAAACTGTTTTTT.

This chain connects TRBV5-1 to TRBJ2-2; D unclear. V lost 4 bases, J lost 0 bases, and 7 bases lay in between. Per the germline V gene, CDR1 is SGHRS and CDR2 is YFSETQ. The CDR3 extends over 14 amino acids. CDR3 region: CASSPNTNTGELFF. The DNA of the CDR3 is TGCGCCAGCAGCCCGAACACGAACACCGGGGAGCTGTTTTTT.

The CDR3 loop reads CARGDRPTDTQYF. CDR3 nucleotide sequence: TGTGCCAGAGGGGACAGGCCCACAGATACGCAGTATTTT. The V and J genes are TRBV7-2 and TRBJ2-3; 8 bases match TRBD1. V gave up 9 bases and J gave up 2 bases; unmatched junction bases: 4. In germline, CDR1 is SGHTA, CDR2 FQGNSA. This CDR3 has 13 residues. Looking up the rest from reference TRBV7-2 and TRBJ2-3 gives the full variable domain: GAGVSQSPSNKVTEKGKDVELRCDPISGHTALYWYRQSLGQGLEFLIYFQGNSAPDKSGLPSDRFSAERTGGSVSTLTIQRTQQEDSAVYLCARGDRPTDTQYFGPGTRLTVL.

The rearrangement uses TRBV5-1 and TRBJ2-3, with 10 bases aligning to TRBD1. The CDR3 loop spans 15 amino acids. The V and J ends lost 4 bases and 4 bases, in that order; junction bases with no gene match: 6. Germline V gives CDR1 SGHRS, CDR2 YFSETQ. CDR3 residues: CASSAGTGASDTQYF. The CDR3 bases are TGCGCCAGCAGCGCCGGGACAGGGGCATCAGATACGCAGTATTTT. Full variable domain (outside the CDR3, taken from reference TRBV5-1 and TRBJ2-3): KAGVTQTPRYLIKTRGQQVTLSCSPISGHRSVSWYQQTPGQGLQFLFEYFSETQRNKGNFPGRFSGRQFSNSRSEMNVSTLELGDSALYLCASSAGTGASDTQYFGPGTRLTVL.

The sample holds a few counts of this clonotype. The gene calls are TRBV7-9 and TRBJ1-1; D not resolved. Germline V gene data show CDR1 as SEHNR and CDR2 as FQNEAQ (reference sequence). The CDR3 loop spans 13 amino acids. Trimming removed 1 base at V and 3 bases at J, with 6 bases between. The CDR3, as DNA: TGTGCCAGCAGCTTAGAGGCGGACACTGAAGCTTTCTTT. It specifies CASSLEADTEAFF. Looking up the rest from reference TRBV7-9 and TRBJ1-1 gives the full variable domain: DTGVSQNPRHKITKRGQNVTFRCDPISEHNRLYWYRQTLGQGPEFLTYFQNEAQLEKSRLLSDRFSAERPKGSFSTLEIQRTEQGDSAMYLCASSLEADTEAFFGQGTRLTVV.

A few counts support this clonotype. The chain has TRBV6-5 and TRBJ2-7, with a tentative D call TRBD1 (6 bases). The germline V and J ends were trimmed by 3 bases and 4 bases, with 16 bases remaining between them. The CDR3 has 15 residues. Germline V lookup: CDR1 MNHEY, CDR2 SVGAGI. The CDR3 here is CASSYRQVALYEQYF. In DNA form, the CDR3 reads TGTGCCAGCAGTTATAGACAGGTGGCCCTATACGAGCAGTACTTC.

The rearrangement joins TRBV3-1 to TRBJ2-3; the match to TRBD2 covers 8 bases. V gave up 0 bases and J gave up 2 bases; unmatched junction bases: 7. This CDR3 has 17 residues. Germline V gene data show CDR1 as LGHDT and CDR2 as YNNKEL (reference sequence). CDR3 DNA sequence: TGTGCCAGCAGCCAAGAGACGGGGGGGTGGACCACAGATACGCAGTATTTT. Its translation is CASSQETGGWTTDTQYF.

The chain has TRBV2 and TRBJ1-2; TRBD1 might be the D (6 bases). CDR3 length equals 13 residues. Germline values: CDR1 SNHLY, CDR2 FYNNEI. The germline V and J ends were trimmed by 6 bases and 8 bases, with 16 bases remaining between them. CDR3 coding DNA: TGTGCCAGCAGAGATGACAGGCGTAGGGGCTACACCTTC. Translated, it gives CASRDDRRRGYTF.

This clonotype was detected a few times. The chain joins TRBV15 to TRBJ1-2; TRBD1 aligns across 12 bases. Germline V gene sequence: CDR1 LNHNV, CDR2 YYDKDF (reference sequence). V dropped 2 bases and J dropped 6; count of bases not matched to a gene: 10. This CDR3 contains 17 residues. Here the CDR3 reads CATSRSPPGQGAHGYTF. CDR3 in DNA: TGTGCCACCAGCAGATCCCCACCGGGACAGGGGGCCCATGGCTACACCTTC. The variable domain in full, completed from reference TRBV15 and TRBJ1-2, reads DAMVIQNPRYQVTQFGKPVTLSCSQTLNHNVMYWYQQKSSQAPKLLFHYYDKDFNNEADTPDNFQSRRPNTSFCFLDIRSPGLGDTAMYLCATSRSPPGQGAHGYTFGSGTRLTVV.

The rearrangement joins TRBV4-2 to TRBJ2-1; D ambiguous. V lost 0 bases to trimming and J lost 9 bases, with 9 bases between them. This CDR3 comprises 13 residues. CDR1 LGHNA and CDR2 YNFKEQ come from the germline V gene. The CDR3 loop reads CASSQEWPGEQFF. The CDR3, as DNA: TGTGCCAGCAGCCAAGAGTGGCCGGGTGAGCAGTTCTTC.

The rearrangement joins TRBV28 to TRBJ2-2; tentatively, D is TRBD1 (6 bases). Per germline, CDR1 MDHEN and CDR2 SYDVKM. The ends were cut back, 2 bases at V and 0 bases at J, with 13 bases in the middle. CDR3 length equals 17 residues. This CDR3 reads CASSLPGAHSNTGELFF. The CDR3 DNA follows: TGTGCCAGCAGTTTACCAGGGGCACATTCGAACACCGGGGAGCTGTTTTTT.

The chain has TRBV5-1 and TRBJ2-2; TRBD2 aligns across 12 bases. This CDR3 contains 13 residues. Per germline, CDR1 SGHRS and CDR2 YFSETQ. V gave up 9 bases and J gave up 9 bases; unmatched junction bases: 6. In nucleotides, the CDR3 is TGCGCCACCCGGACTAGCGGGGACTGGGAGCTGTTTTTT. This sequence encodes CATRTSGDWELFF.

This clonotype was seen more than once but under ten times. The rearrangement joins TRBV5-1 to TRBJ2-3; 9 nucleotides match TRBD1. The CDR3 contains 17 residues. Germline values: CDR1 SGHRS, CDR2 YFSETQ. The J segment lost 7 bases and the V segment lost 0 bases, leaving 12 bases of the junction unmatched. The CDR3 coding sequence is TGCGCCAGCAGCTTGGGCCTCCGGGACAGGGAGCTGAATACGCAGTATTTT. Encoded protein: CASSLGLRDRELNTQYF. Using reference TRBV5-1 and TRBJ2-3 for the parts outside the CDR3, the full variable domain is KAGVTQTPRYLIKTRGQQVTLSCSPISGHRSVSWYQQTPGQGLQFLFEYFSETQRNKGNFPGRFSGRQFSNSRSEMNVSTLELGDSALYLCASSLGLRDRELNTQYFGPGTRLTVL.

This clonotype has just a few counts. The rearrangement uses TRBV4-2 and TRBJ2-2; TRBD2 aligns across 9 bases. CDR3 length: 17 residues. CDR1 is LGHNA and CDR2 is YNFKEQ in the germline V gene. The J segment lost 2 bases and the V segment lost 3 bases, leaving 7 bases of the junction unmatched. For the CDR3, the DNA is TGTGCCAGCAGCCAGATAGCGGGGGAACTAAACACCGGGGAGCTGTTTTTT. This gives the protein CASSQIAGELNTGELFF.

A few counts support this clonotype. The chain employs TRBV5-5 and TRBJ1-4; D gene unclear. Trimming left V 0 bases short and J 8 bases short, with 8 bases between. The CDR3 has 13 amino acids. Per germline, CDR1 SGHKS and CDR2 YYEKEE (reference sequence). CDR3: CASSLGLIEKLFF. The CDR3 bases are TGTGCCAGCAGCTTGGGGCTTATAGAAAAACTGTTTTTT.

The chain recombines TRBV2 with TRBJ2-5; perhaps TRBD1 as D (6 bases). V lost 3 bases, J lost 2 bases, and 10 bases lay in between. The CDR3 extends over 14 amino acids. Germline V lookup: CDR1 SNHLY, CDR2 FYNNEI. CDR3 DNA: TGTGCCAGCAGTGACGGACAGCATCAAGAGACCCAGTACTTC. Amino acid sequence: CASSDGQHQETQYF.

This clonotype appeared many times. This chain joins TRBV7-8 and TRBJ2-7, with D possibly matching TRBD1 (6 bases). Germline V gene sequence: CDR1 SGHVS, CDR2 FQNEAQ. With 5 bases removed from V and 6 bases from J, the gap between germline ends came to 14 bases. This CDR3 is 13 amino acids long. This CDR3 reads CASSQDTGSEQYV. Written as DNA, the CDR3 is TGTGCCAGCAGCCAGGACACAGGGAGCGAGCAGTACGTC.

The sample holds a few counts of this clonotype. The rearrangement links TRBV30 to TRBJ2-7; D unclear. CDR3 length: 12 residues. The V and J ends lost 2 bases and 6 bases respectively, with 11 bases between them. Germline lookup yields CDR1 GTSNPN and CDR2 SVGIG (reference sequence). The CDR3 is CAWSPDIAEQYF. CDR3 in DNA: TGTGCCTGGAGTCCCGATATCGCCGAGCAGTACTTC.

The chain's CDR3 is CASSSTYRGPEAFF. CDR3 DNA sequence: TGTGCCAGCAGCTCTACTTACAGGGGCCCTGAAGCTTTCTTT. The chain employs TRBV7-2 and TRBJ1-1; 7 positions agree with TRBD1. This CDR3 has 14 amino acids. V was clipped by 4 bases and J by 6 bases; unmatched bases: 8. The germline V gene has CDR1 SGHTA and CDR2 FQGNSA.

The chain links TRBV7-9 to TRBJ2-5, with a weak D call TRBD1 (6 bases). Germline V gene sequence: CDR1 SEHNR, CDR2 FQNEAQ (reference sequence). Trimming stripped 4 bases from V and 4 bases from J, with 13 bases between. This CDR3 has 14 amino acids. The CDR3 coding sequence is TGTGCCAGCAGCTCCAGGGGTGGTGGAGAGACCCAGTACTTC. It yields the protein CASSSRGGGETQYF.

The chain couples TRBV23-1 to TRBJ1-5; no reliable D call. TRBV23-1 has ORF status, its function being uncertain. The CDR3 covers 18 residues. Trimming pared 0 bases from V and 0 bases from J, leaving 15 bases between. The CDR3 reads CASSQSNFPRYSNQPQHF. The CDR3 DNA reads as TGCGCCAGCAGTCAATCGAACTTTCCCAGATATAGCAATCAGCCCCAGCATTTT.

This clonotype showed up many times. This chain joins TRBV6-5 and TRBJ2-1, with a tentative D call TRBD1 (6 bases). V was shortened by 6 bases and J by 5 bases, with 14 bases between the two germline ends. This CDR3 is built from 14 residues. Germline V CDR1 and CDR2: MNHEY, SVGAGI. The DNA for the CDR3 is TGTGCCAGCAGAGTAGGGACACAGAACAATGAGCAGTTCTTC. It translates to CASRVGTQNNEQFF.

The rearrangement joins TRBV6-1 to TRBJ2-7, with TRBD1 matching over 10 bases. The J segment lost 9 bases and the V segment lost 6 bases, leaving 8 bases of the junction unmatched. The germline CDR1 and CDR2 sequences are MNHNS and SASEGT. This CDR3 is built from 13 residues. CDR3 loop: CASRPGQGYLQYV. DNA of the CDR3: TGTGCCAGCAGGCCGGGACAGGGGTATTTGCAGTACGTC.

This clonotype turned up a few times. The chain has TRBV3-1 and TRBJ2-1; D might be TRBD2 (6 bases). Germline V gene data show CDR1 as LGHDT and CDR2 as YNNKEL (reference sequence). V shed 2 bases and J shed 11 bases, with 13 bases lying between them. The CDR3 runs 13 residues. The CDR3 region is CASSQRGDSKQFF. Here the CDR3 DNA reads TGTGCCAGCAGCCAAAGAGGGGACTCAAAGCAGTTCTTC.

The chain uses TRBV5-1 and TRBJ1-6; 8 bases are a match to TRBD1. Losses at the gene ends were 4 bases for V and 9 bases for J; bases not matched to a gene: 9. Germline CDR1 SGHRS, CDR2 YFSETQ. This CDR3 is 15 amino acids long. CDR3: CASSPGQGSGSPLHF. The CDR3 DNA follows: TGCGCCAGCAGCCCAGGACAGGGATCTGGTTCACCCCTCCACTTT. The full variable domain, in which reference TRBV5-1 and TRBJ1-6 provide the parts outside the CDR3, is KAGVTQTPRYLIKTRGQQVTLSCSPISGHRSVSWYQQTPGQGLQFLFEYFSETQRNKGNFPGRFSGRQFSNSRSEMNVSTLELGDSALYLCASSPGQGSGSPLHFGNGTRLTVT.

The CDR3 sequence: CSARDTSGARDTQYF. The CDR3 region has the DNA TGCAGTGCTAGAGATACTAGCGGAGCGCGGGATACGCAGTATTTT. The V and J genes are TRBV20-1 and TRBJ2-3, with 8 nucleotides matching TRBD2. Germline assignment: CDR1 DFQATT and CDR2 SNEGSKA (reference sequence). The V gene end was trimmed by 0 bases and the J gene end by 6 bases; junction bases not matched to a gene: 8. This CDR3 has 15 residues.

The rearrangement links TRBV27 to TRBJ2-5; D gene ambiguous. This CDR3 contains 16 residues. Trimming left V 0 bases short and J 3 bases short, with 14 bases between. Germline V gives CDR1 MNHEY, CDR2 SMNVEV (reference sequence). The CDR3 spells CASSLSSAGRKETQYF. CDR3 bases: TGTGCCAGCAGTTTATCCTCAGCTGGACGAAAAGAGACCCAGTACTTC.

The CDR3 nucleotides are TGTGCCAGCAGTTCATCTGTTGCAGATACGCAGTATTTT. This sequence encodes CASSSSVADTQYF. The chain couples TRBV28 to TRBJ2-3; D call uncertain. V was trimmed by 4 bases and J by 4 bases, leaving 9 bases between them. From germline, CDR1 is MDHEN and CDR2 SYDVKM. CDR3 length: 13 amino acids.

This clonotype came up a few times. The CDR3 DNA reads as TGCGCCAGCACGAACCCCGCGGGGGGGGCAGATACGCAGTATTTT. This codes for CASTNPAGGADTQYF. The chain is built from TRBV5-1 and TRBJ2-3; the match to TRBD2 covers 9 bases. J lost 4 bases, V lost 6 bases, and 9 bases had no gene match. This CDR3 has 15 amino acids. Germline-derived CDR1 and CDR2 are SGHRS and YFSETQ.

The CDR3 is CSARDGRTGGGMGNQPQHF. The CDR3 DNA reads TGCAGTGCTAGAGATGGTAGGACAGGGGGTGGCATGGGCAATCAGCCCCAGCATTTT. The rearrangement joins TRBV20-1 to TRBJ1-5, with 10 nucleotides matching TRBD1. Germline trimming cut 0 bases from V and 2 bases from J; bases unmatched to any gene: 13. From germline, CDR1 is DFQATT and CDR2 SNEGSKA (reference sequence). The CDR3 sequence is 19 residues long.